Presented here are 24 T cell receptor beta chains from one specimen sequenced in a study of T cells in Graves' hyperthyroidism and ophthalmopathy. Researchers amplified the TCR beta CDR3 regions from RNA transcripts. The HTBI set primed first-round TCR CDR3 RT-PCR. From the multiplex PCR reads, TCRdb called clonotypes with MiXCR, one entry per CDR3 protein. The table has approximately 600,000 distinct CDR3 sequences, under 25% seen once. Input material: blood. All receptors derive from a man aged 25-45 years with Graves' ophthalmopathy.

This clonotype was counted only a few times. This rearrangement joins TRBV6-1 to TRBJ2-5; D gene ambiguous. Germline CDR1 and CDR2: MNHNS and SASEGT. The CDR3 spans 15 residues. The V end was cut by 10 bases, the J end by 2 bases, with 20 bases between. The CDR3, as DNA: TGTGCCACCCTCCCTCGACGGATCCCACAAGAGACCCAGTACTTC. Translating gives CATLPRRIPQETQYF.

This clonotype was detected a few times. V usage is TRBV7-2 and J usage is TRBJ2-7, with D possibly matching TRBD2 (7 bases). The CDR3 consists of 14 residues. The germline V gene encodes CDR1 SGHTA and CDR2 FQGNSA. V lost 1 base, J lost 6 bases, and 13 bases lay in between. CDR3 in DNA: TGTGCCAGCAGCTTAGAGGGGGGGCTGAGCGAGCAGTACTTC. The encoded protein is CASSLEGGLSEQYF.

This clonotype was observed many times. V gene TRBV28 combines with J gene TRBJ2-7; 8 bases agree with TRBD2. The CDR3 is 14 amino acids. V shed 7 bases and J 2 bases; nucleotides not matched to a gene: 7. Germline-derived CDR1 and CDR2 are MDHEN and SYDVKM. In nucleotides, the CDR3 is TGTGCCAGCACCTATGCGGGAGGCACCTACGAGCAGTACTTC. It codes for CASTYAGGTYEQYF.

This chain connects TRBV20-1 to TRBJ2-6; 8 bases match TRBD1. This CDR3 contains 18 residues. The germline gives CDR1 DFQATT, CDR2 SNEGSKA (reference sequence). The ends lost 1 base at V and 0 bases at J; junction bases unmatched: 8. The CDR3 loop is CSARGRTGSISGANVLTF. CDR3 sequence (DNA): TGCAGTGCTAGAGGGAGGACAGGGTCAATCTCTGGGGCCAACGTCCTGACTTTC.

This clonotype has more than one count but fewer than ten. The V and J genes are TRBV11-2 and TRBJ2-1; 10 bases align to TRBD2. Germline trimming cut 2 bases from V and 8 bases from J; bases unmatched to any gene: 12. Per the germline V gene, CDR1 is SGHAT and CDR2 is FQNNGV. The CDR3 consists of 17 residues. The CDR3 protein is CASSLFLAGDLIYEQFF. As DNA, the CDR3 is TGTGCCAGCAGCTTATTCCTAGCGGGAGATCTTATCTATGAGCAGTTCTTC.

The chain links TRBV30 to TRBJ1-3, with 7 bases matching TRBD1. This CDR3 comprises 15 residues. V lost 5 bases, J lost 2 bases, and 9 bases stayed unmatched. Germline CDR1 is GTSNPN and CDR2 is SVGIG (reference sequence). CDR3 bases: TGTGCCTGGGGCACCGGGACAGTTACTGGAAACACCATATATTTT. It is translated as CAWGTGTVTGNTIYF.

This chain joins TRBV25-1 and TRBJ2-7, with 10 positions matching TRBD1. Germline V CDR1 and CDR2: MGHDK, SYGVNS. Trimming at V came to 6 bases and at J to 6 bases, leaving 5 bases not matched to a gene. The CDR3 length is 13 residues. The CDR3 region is CASSIDRGLEQYF. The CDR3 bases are TGTGCCAGCAGCATCGACAGGGGGCTCGAGCAGTACTTC.

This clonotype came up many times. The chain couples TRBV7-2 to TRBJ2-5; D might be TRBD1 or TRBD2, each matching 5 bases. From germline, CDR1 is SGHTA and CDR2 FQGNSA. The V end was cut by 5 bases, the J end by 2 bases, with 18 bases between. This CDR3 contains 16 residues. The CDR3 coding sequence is TGTGCCAGCAGCCCCCGTAGTAGCGCAGGGCAAGAGACCCAGTACTTC. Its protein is CASSPRSSAGQETQYF.

In DNA, the CDR3 is TGTGCCAGTAGTAGTCTGGCCTTATACAATGAGCAGTTCTTC. It is translated as CASSSLALYNEQFF. The rearrangement joins TRBV19 to TRBJ2-1, with no clear D. CDR1 is LNHDA and CDR2 is SQIVND in the germline V gene (reference sequence). The CDR3 sequence is 14 residues long. Trimming took off 4 bases at V and 4 bases at J, with 11 bases between the two ends.

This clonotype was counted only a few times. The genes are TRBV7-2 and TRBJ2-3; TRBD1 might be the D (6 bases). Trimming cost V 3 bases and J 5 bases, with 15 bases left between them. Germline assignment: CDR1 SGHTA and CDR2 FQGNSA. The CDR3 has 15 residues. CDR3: CASSFAGDPIDTQYF. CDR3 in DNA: TGTGCCAGCAGCTTTGCAGGGGATCCGATAGATACGCAGTATTTT.

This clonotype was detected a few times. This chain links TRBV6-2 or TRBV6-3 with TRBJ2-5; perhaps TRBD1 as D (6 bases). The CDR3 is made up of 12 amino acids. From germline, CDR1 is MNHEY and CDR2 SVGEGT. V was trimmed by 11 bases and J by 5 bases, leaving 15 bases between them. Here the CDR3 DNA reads TGTGCCGGTTCCAGGGGATGGGAGACCCAGTACTTC. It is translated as CAGSRGWETQYF.

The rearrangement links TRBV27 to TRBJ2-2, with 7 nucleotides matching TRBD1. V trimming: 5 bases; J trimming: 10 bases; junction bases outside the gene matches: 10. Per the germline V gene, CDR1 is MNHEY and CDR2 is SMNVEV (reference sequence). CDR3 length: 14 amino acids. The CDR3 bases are TGTGCCAGCAGTCCAAATAGGGGGCCCGAGGAGCTGTTTTTT. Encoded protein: CASSPNRGPEELFF.

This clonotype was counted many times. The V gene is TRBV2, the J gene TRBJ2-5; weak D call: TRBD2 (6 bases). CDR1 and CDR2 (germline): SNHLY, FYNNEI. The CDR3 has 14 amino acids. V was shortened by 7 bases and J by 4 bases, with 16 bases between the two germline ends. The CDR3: CASTRDQGRETQYF. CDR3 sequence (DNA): TGTGCCAGCACGCGGGACCAGGGAAGAGAGACCCAGTACTTC.

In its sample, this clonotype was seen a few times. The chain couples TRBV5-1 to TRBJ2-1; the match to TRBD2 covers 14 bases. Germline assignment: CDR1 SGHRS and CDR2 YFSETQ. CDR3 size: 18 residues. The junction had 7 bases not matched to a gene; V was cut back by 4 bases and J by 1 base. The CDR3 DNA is TGCGCCAGCAGCGCCGGGACTAGCGGGAGCTGGTCCTACAATGAGCAGTTCTTC. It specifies CASSAGTSGSWSYNEQFF.

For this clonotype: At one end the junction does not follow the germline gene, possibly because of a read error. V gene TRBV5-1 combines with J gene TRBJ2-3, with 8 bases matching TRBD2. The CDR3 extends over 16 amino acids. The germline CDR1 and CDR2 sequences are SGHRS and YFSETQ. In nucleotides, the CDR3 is TGTGCCAGCAGCTTCATTACTAGCGGTAGCGCAGATACGCAGTATTTT. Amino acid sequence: CASSFITSGSADTQYF.

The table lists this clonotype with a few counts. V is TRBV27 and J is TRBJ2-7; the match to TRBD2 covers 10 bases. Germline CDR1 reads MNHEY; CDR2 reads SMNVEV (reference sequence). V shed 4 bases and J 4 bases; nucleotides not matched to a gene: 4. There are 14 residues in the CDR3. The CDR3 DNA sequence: TGTGCCAGCAGTTCGCCTAGCGGGAGTTACGAGCAGTACTTC. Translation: CASSSPSGSYEQYF.

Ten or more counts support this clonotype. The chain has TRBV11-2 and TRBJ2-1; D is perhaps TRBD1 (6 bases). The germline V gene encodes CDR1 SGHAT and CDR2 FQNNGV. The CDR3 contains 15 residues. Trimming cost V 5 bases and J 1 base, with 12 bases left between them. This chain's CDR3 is CASSIGQFSYNEQFF. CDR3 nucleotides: TGTGCCAGCAGCATAGGACAGTTTTCCTACAATGAGCAGTTCTTC.

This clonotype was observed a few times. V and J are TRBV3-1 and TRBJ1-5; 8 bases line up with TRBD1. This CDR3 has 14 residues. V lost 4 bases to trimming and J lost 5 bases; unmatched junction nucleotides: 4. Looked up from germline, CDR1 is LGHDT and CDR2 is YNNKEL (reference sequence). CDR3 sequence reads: CASSRGQGDQPQHF. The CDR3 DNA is TGTGCCAGCAGCCGAGGACAGGGCGATCAGCCCCAGCATTTT.

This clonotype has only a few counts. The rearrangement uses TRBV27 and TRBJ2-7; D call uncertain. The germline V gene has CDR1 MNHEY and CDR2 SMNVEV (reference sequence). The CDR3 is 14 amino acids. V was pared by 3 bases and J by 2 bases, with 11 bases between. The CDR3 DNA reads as TGTGCCAGCAGTTTTAACGGCGGAACCTACGAGCAGTACTTC. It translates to CASSFNGGTYEQYF.

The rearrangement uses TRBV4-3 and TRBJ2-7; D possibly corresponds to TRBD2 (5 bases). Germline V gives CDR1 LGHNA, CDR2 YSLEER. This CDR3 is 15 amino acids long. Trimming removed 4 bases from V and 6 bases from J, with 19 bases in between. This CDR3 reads CASSPNEGEVGEQYF. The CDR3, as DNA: TGCGCCAGCAGCCCGAATGAGGGAGAGGTGGGCGAGCAGTACTTC.

The CDR3 sequence: CASSPLTGWSSYEQYF. The CDR3 DNA follows: TGTGCCAGCAGCCCCTTGACAGGGTGGAGCTCCTACGAGCAGTACTTC. The V and J genes are TRBV7-9 and TRBJ2-7; 7 nucleotides align to TRBD1. The V gene end was trimmed by 5 bases and the J gene end by 0 bases; junction bases not matched to a gene: 10. The CDR3 contains 16 residues. Germline CDR1 SEHNR, CDR2 FQNEAQ (reference sequence). Using reference TRBV7-9 and TRBJ2-7 for the parts outside the CDR3, the full variable domain is DTGVSQNPRHKITKRGQNVTFRCDPISEHNRLYWYRQTLGQGPEFLTYFQNEAQLEKSRLLSDRFSAERPKGSFSTLEIQRTEQGDSAMYLCASSPLTGWSSYEQYFGPGTRLTVT.

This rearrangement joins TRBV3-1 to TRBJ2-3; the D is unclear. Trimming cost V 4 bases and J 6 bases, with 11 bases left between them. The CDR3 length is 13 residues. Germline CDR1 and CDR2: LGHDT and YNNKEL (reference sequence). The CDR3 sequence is CASSLVYGDTQYF. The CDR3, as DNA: TGTGCCAGCAGCCTAGTATACGGGGATACGCAGTATTTT.

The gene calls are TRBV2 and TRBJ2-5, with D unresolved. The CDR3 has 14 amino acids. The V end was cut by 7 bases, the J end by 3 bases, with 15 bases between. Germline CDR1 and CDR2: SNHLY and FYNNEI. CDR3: CASIRLPREETQYF. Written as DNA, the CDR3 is TGTGCCAGCATAAGACTGCCCCGGGAAGAGACCCAGTACTTC.

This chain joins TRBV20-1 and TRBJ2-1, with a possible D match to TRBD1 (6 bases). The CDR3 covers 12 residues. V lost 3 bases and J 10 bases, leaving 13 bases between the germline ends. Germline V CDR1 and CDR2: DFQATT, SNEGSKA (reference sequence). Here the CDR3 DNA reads TGCAGTGCTAGGGGGGCCTTAGGGGAGCAGTTCTTC. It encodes CSARGALGEQFF.